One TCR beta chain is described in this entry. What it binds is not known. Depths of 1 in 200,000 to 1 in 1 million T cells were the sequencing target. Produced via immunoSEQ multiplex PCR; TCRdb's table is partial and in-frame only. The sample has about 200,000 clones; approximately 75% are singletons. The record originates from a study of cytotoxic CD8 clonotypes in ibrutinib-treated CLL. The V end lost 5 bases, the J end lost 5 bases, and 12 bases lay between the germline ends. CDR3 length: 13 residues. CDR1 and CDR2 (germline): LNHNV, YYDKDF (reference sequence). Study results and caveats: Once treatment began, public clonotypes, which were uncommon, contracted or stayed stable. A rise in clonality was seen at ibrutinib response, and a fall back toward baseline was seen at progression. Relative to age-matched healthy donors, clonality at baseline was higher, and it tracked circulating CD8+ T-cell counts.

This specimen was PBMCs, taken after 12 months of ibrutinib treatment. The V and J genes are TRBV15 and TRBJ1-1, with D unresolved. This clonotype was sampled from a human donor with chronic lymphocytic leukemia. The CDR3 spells CATSVGLGTEAFF. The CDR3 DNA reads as TGTGCCACCAGCGTGGGGTTGGGGACTGAAGCTTTCTTT.